These 9 T cell receptor beta chains were sequenced from one sample in a study of regulatory T cells in long-lasting Graves disease. Library construction for TCR beta used iRepertoire HTBI primers and Arm-PCR of CDR3 regions. TCRdb reprocessed the multiplex PCR reads with MiXCR, giving one entry per CDR3 protein. The sample yields roughly 610,000 distinct CDR3 sequences, 15% to 20% seen once. Sample time point: newly diagnosed GD, antithyroid drugs for less than 3 months. Following extraction of RNA from PBMCs, that RNA was used to make the TCR library. This same sample was also taken into another study, of T cells in Graves' hyperthyroidism and ophthalmopathy.

Here the sequenced sample was peripheral blood mononuclear cells (PBMCs), taken at new diagnosis, from a patient treated with antithyroid drugs. The receptors stem from a woman in her thirties with Graves disease.

The V and J genes are TRBV3-1 and TRBJ1-1; the match to TRBD1 covers 7 bases. The V gene end was trimmed by 6 bases and the J gene end by 0 bases; junction bases not matched to a gene: 7. This CDR3 contains 15 residues. Per germline, CDR1 LGHDT and CDR2 YNNKEL (reference sequence). The CDR3 reads CASRRRDSLNTEAFF. The DNA of the CDR3 is TGTGCCAGCAGGCGGAGGGACAGCCTGAACACTGAAGCTTTCTTT. Full variable domain (missing parts from reference TRBV3-1 and TRBJ1-1): DTAVSQTPKYLVTQMGNDKSIKCEQNLGHDTMYWYKQDSKKFLKIMFSYNNKELIINETVPNRFSPKSPDKAHLNLHINSLELGDSAVYFCASRRRDSLNTEAFFGQGTRLTVV.

This clonotype was detected many times. This rearrangement joins TRBV3-1 to TRBJ1-1; TRBD1 aligns across 7 bases. CDR1 LGHDT and CDR2 YNNKEL come from the germline V gene (reference sequence). This CDR3 contains 14 residues. The V and J ends lost 4 bases and 4 bases, in that order; junction bases with no gene match: 6. This CDR3 is CASSRTQGTTEAFF. The CDR3 nucleotides are TGTGCCAGCAGCCGCACACAGGGGACCACTGAAGCTTTCTTT.

Note on this clonotype: The conserved phenylalanine or tryptophan is not found at the CDR3 terminus, so this likely reflects a read error. CDR3 sequence (DNA): TGCGCCAGCAGCTTGGACAGGATTTCCGGGGAGCTGTTTTCT. Its protein is CASSLDRISGELFS. The V call is TRBV5-1, the J call TRBJ2-2, with D possibly being TRBD1 (5 bases). CDR3 length: 14 residues. V lost 0 bases and J 6 bases, leaving 9 bases between the germline ends. CDR1 and CDR2 from the germline V gene are SGHRS and YFSETQ.

Many counts were recorded for this clonotype. V is TRBV28 and J is TRBJ1-2; TRBD1 matches at 7 bases. Per the germline V gene, CDR1 is MDHEN and CDR2 is SYDVKM. V trimming: 7 bases; J trimming: 8 bases; junction bases outside the gene matches: 10. This CDR3 is built from 13 residues. The CDR3 DNA is TGTGCCAGCACCGAAGACAGGGTCAAGGGCTACACCTTC. Protein: CASTEDRVKGYTF.

This clonotype was observed at least ten times. This chain joins TRBV15 and TRBJ1-3, with 8 bases matching TRBD1. Germline CDR1 reads LNHNV; CDR2 reads YYDKDF (reference sequence). V dropped 5 bases and J dropped 4; count of bases not matched to a gene: 7. The CDR3 is made up of 15 amino acids. The CDR3 region has the DNA TGTGCCACCAGCGGCCGGACAGGGCCAGGAAACACCATATATTTT. This translates into CATSGRTGPGNTIYF.

This clonotype was seen many times. The chain has TRBV19 and TRBJ1-5; 10 positions agree with TRBD1. The junction had 7 bases not matched to a gene; V was cut back by 3 bases and J by 2 bases. The V gene's germline CDR1 is LNHDA and CDR2 SQIVND (reference sequence). The CDR3 has 17 residues. In nucleotides, the CDR3 is TGTGCCAGTAGTATTGGACAGGGGGAATTTGGCAATCAGCCCCAGCATTTT. Protein product: CASSIGQGEFGNQPQHF.

The genes are TRBV5-1 and TRBJ2-1; D remains unclear. The germline V gene encodes CDR1 SGHRS and CDR2 YFSETQ. Trimming pared 2 bases from V and 8 bases from J, leaving 8 bases between. The length of the CDR3 is 12 residues. DNA for the CDR3: TGCGCCAGCAGCTTTTTCGGAGATGAGCAGTTCTTC. This translates into CASSFFGDEQFF.

This clonotype has a handful of counts. The V call is TRBV18, the J call TRBJ2-7; D remains ambiguous. There are 15 residues in the CDR3. Looked up from germline, CDR1 is KGHSH and CDR2 is LQKENI. With 8 bases removed from V and 0 bases from J, the gap between germline ends came to 17 bases. The CDR3 spells CASRLGQASSYEQYF. The DNA of the CDR3 is TGTGCCAGCCGACTCGGGCAGGCAAGCTCCTACGAGCAGTACTTC.

As to this clonotype: This clone may be a read error of a much larger clone one base away. This chain joins TRBV7-9 and TRBJ2-7; a possible D gene is TRBD1 (6 bases). Germline CDR1 reads SEHNR; CDR2 reads FQNEAQ (reference sequence). The CDR3 is made up of 15 amino acids. This chain's CDR3 is CTSSLEDSPPAEQYF. The CDR3 DNA reads as TGTACCAGCAGCTTAGAGGACAGCCCCCCGGCCGAGCAGTACTTC.